This T cell receptor beta chain was profiled in a study of control samples from healthy donors and cancer patients. V gave up 0 bases and J gave up 4 bases, with 13 bases separating them. CDR1 and CDR2 (germline): SGDLS, YYNGEE. The CDR3 consists of 15 residues. Profiling relied on immunoSEQ multiplex PCR, and the TCRdb table lists in-frame clones only, not all of them. This sample yields approximately 150,000 clones, of which 88% are seen a single time; over 1.5% belongs to the top ten. The source of this sequence is a young man in good health. This chain joins TRBV9 and TRBJ2-5; TRBD2 might be the D (6 bases). The sequencing sample was made of blood. This chain's CDR3 is CASSVGALGGETQYF. The DNA of the CDR3 is TGTGCCAGCAGCGTAGGGGCTCTCGGGGGAGAGACCCAGTACTTC. The variable domain in full, with the rest retrieved from reference TRBV9 and TRBJ2-5, is DSGVTQTPKHLITATGQRVTLRCSPRSGDLSVYWYQQSLDQGLQFLIQYYNGEERAKGNILERFSAQQFPDLHSELNLSSLELGDSALYFCASSVGALGGETQYFGPGTRLLVL.